Following are 16 T cell receptor beta chains from one sample sequenced in a study of neoadjuvant anti-PD-1 for oral cavity cancer. Using immunoSEQ multiplex PCR, the repertoire was profiled, and TCRdb retains in-frame clones only, with some absent. The table has approximately 17,000 clones, about 68% seen once. Material: PBMCs, obtained before nivolumab (anti-PD-1) treatment. The receptors derive from a person between 35 and 79 years old with oral cavity squamous cell carcinoma.

The sample holds one count of this clone. The chain joins TRBV10-3 to TRBJ2-5; 11 bases line up with TRBD2. Germline assignment: CDR1 ENHRY and CDR2 SYGVKD. V lost 6 bases, J lost 4 bases, and 10 bases stayed unmatched. This CDR3 spans 16 amino acids. The CDR3 nucleotides are TGTGCCATCAGGGCTAGCGGGAGGAGTGGCGGAGAGACCCAGTACTTC. It is translated as CAIRASGRSGGETQYF.

Only a few counts were recorded for this clone. The rearrangement uses TRBV19 and TRBJ2-7, with D maybe TRBD2 (5 bases). There are 13 residues in the CDR3. V lost 4 bases, J lost 3 bases, and 10 bases lay in between. Germline V CDR1 and CDR2: LNHDA, SQIVND (reference sequence). CDR3 sequence reads: CASSRERNYEQYF. In DNA, the CDR3 is TGTGCCAGTAGTAGGGAGCGAAACTACGAGCAGTACTTC.

The chain has TRBV5-1 and TRBJ1-1, with a weak D call TRBD1 (5 bases). Germline lookup yields CDR1 SGHRS and CDR2 YFSETQ. The V and J ends lost 0 bases and 7 bases respectively, with 16 bases between them. The length of the CDR3 is 15 residues. This CDR3 is CASSLEGNSGGEAFF. DNA for the CDR3: TGCGCCAGCAGCTTGGAGGGGAACTCAGGCGGTGAAGCTTTCTTT. The variable domain in full, completed from reference TRBV5-1 and TRBJ1-1, reads KAGVTQTPRYLIKTRGQQVTLSCSPISGHRSVSWYQQTPGQGLQFLFEYFSETQRNKGNFPGRFSGRQFSNSRSEMNVSTLELGDSALYLCASSLEGNSGGEAFFGQGTRLTVV.

This chain joins TRBV4-1 and TRBJ2-1; D possibly corresponds to TRBD2 (6 bases). Trimming removed 4 bases from V and 7 bases from J, with 17 bases in between. Germline CDR1 and CDR2: MGHRA and YSYEKL. This CDR3 contains 15 residues. The DNA of the CDR3 is TGCGCCAGCAGCCTTACCTGGGACTCAAGGAATGAGCAGTTCTTC. Protein: CASSLTWDSRNEQFF.

The rearrangement links TRBV6-1 to TRBJ2-3; weak D call: TRBD1 (5 bases). Germline-derived CDR1 and CDR2 are MNHNS and SASEGT. The V gene lost 3 bases and the J gene lost 1 base, with 8 bases spanning the gap. This CDR3 has 14 residues. The CDR3 DNA sequence: TGTGCCAGCAGTGAGGGGCCGGGCACAGATACGCAGTATTTT. Protein: CASSEGPGTDTQYF.

This clone was counted only a few times. V gene TRBV9 combines with J gene TRBJ2-3, with a possible D match to TRBD1 (6 bases). The CDR3 totals 16 residues. V lost 4 bases and J lost 4, with 19 bases in between. Germline V CDR1 and CDR2: SGDLS, YYNGEE. The CDR3, as DNA: TGTGCCAGCAGCCCCCACCAGGGGATGATTGCAGATACGCAGTATTTT. This codes for CASSPHQGMIADTQYF.

The chain carries TRBV5-5 and TRBJ1-3; the D is unclear. Trimming shortened V by 2 bases and J by 8 bases, and 5 bases separated the two germline ends. Per the germline V gene, CDR1 is SGHKS and CDR2 is YYEKEE (reference sequence). The length of the CDR3 is 11 residues. CDR3 amino acids: CASSFGYTIYF. CDR3 DNA sequence: TGTGCCAGCAGCTTTGGGTACACCATATATTTT.

The chain recombines TRBV28 with TRBJ1-2, with 9 bases matching TRBD1. CDR1 is MDHEN, CDR2 SYDVKM, per germline. The CDR3 totals 13 residues. V dropped 7 bases and J dropped 5; count of bases not matched to a gene: 5. Written as DNA, the CDR3 is TGTGCCAGCACCTCGACAGGGGGTTATGGCTACACCTTC. Amino acids: CASTSTGGYGYTF.

This rearrangement joins TRBV19 to TRBJ2-7; D is perhaps TRBD1 (6 bases). This CDR3 spans 13 amino acids. V was cut by 3 bases and J by 7 bases, with 13 bases left in between. From germline, CDR1 is LNHDA and CDR2 SQIVND (reference sequence). CDR3 residues: CASSMAAGQEQYF. The CDR3 DNA sequence: TGTGCCAGTAGTATGGCGGCCGGACAGGAGCAGTACTTC.

This chain connects TRBV10-3 to TRBJ1-2, with D unclear. The CDR3 covers 14 residues. Germline CDR1 reads ENHRY; CDR2 reads SYGVKD. Trimming removed 7 bases from V and 4 bases from J, with 16 bases in between. This chain's CDR3 is CAINPDGVFYGYTF. The CDR3 nucleotides read TGTGCCATCAACCCAGACGGGGTTTTCTATGGCTACACCTTC.

The chain combines TRBV10-1 with TRBJ1-1, with TRBD1 identical over 9 bases. Looked up from germline, CDR1 is WNHNN and CDR2 is SYGVQD (reference sequence). The CDR3 runs to 15 residues. The ends lost 2 bases at V and 6 bases at J; junction bases unmatched: 7. CDR3 coding DNA: TGCGCCAGCAGTGAGGGGACAGGGATTTGGGCTGAAGCTTTCTTT. It is translated as CASSEGTGIWAEAFF.

The rearrangement joins TRBV29-1 to TRBJ2-3; maybe TRBD2 (5 bases). Germline V gene sequence: CDR1 SQVTM, CDR2 ANQGSEA. The CDR3 extends over 12 amino acids. CDR3 coding DNA: TGCACCGGGGAGCTGAACACAGATACGCAGTATTTT. It translates to CTGELNTDTQYF.

The gene calls are TRBV5-1 and TRBJ1-3, with unresolved D. The CDR3 has 14 amino acids. Germline V lookup: CDR1 SGHRS, CDR2 YFSETQ. V dropped 0 bases and J dropped 0 bases, with 4 bases sitting between them. The CDR3 DNA is TGCGCCAGCAGCTTGGGGAGCTCTGGAAACACCATATATTTT. It translates to CASSLGSSGNTIYF.

This rearrangement joins TRBV9 to TRBJ1-3; no clear D. V dropped 0 bases and J dropped 8 bases, with 6 bases sitting between them. The CDR3 is 12 amino acids. Germline values: CDR1 SGDLS, CDR2 YYNGEE. Here the CDR3 DNA reads TGTGCCAGCAGCGTAGGAGGAGACACCATATATTTT. Its protein product is CASSVGGDTIYF. Filled out from reference TRBV9 and TRBJ1-3, the complete variable domain reads DSGVTQTPKHLITATGQRVTLRCSPRSGDLSVYWYQQSLDQGLQFLIQYYNGEERAKGNILERFSAQQFPDLHSELNLSSLELGDSALYFCASSVGGDTIYFGEGSWLTVV.

This chain links TRBV19 with TRBJ1-4; D gene uncertain. The germline V gene has CDR1 LNHDA and CDR2 SQIVND (reference sequence). The CDR3 contains 12 residues. The V end was cut by 6 bases, the J end by 8 bases, with 10 bases between. CDR3: CASSDGGEKLFF. The CDR3 DNA reads TGTGCCAGTAGCGACGGTGGGGAAAAACTGTTTTTT. Full variable domain (rest looked up from reference TRBV19 and TRBJ1-4): DGGITQSPKYLFRKEGQNVTLSCEQNLNHDAMYWYRQDPGQGLRLIYYSQIVNDFQKGDIAEGYSVSREKKESFPLTVTSAQKNPTAFYLCASSDGGEKLFFGSGTQLSVL.

The chain joins TRBV19 to TRBJ1-2, with no clear D. V shed 3 bases and J shed 4 bases, with 9 bases lying between them. Germline-derived CDR1 and CDR2 are LNHDA and SQIVND (reference sequence). The CDR3 contains 13 residues. CDR3 nucleotide sequence: TGTGCCAGTAGTATTGAGGGTACCTATGGCTACACCTTC. The encoded protein is CASSIEGTYGYTF.